A selection of T cell receptor beta chains follows, all from one sample in a study of human T cells and chemical hapten exposure. TCRdb used MiXCR to reprocess the RACE reads, holding one entry per CDR3 protein. The table includes fewer than 500,000 distinct CDR3 sequences, nearly 5% detected once. Source: whole blood, taken in connection with sensitization to the hapten diphenylcyclopropenone (DPC). The receptors shown here come from a woman in her forties or fifties with alopecia areata. Some clones in this sample may be carry-over from other donors' samples. Each CDR3 is given with its conserved first and last residue. Fields, in order: D gene, V gene, J gene, clone size, CDR3 DNA, CDR3 protein. A D gene is named only where the DNA matches it firmly. Expanded clones are given a class, and other clones once, few, many or no size at all.

TRBD1	TRBV6-2/TRBV6-3	TRBJ2-4	many	TGTGCCAGCAGTTCCATAACTAGGGACAGCCACAAAAACATTCAGTACTTC	CASSSITRDSHKNIQYF
NA	TRBV27	TRBJ2-2	many	TGTGCCAGCAGTTTAGGACACTCGAGCACCGGGGAGCTGTTTTTT	CASSLGHSSTGELFF
TRBD2	TRBV12-3/TRBV12-4	TRBJ2-1	many	TGTGCCAGCCGAAGGACTAGCGGGGGTAAACAGTTCTTC	CASRRTSGGKQFF
NA	TRBV7-9	TRBJ1-3	many	TGTGCCAGCAGCCGGACCGGGGCCCACACCATATATTTT	CASSRTGAHTIYF
TRBD2	TRBV7-2	TRBJ2-7	NA	TGTGCCAGCAGCCCTACCCCAGCGGGAGTCCAGTACTTC	CASSPTPAGVQYF
NA	TRBV7-9	TRBJ1-1	NA	TGTGCCAGCATGGGACCGATAATGAACACTGAAGCTTTCTTT	CASMGPIMNTEAFF
TRBD1	TRBV28	TRBJ1-5	many	TGTGCCAGCAGTTCCCTCGCCGGGACAGACCGCAATCAGCCCCAGCATTTT	CASSSLAGTDRNQPQHF
TRBD2	TRBV13	TRBJ2-3	few	TGTGCCAGCAGCTCTACTAGCGGGAGTTGGACAGATACGCAGTATTTT	CASSSTSGSWTDTQYF
NA	TRBV7-2	TRBJ2-3	few	TGTGCCAGCAGCTTAGGGCGGGACTCGGGGACGCAGTATTTT	CASSLGRDSGTQYF
TRBD1	TRBV28	TRBJ1-1	many	TGTGCCAGCAAGCCGGGACAGGGGGGGACTGAAGCTTTCTTT	CASKPGQGGTEAFF
NA	TRBV7-9	TRBJ2-1	NA	TGTGCCAGCAGCTTATCAATTACCTACAATGAGCAGTTCTTC	CASSLSITYNEQFF
TRBD2	TRBV2	TRBJ2-7	many	TGTTCCATGGGTAGCGGGAGGGACTACGAGCAGTACTTC	CSMGSGRDYEQYF
TRBD2	TRBV6-5	TRBJ2-1	many	TGTGCCAGCAGTTACTCGAAACTAGCGGGAGGACGCTCCTACAATGAGCAGTTCTTC	CASSYSKLAGGRSYNEQFF
TRBD1	TRBV4-1	TRBJ1-1	NA	TGCGCCAGCAGCCAATCGACAGGGGGAGTCAACACTGAAGCTTTCTTT	CASSQSTGGVNTEAFF
NA	TRBV12-3/TRBV12-4	TRBJ1-5	many	TGTGCCAGCAGTTTAGGGGAAGGGCAGCCCCAGCATTTT	CASSLGEGQPQHF
NA	TRBV6-1	TRBJ1-1	many	TGTGCCAGCAGTGAAGAACTAGTGAACACTGAAGCTTTCTTT	CASSEELVNTEAFF
NA	TRBV5-1	TRBJ2-3	few	TGCGCCAGCAGCTTGGCGCCCGGCCCAGATACGCAGTATTTT	CASSLAPGPDTQYF
TRBD1	TRBV20-1	TRBJ1-1	NA	TGCAGTGCTCCGAGGACAGGGGGCGATCGAGGTGAAGCTTTCTTT	CSAPRTGGDRGEAFF
TRBD1	TRBV7-9	TRBJ2-1	many	TGTGCCACCGACAGGGCTGGGCATGAGCAGTTCTTC	CATDRAGHEQFF
NA	TRBV23-1	TRBJ2-7	many	TGCGCCAGCAGTCAATCCCGAGGGAGCTCCTACGAGCAGTACTTC	CASSQSRGSSYEQYF
NA	TRBV11-2	TRBJ1-1	many	TGTGCCAGCAGCTCCCTAGTTTCCGGCACTGAAGCTTTCTTT	CASSSLVSGTEAFF
TRBD1	TRBV6-1	TRBJ1-2	NA	TGTGCCAGCAAAGTCCCGACAGGGTCAAACTATGGCTACACCTTC	CASKVPTGSNYGYTF
TRBD2	TRBV20-1	TRBJ2-7	NA	TGCAGTGCGCCCCTAGCGGGAGGAGACGAGCAGTACTTC	CSAPLAGGDEQYF
NA	TRBV19	TRBJ2-7	few	TGTGCCAGCGGAGGGAGACAGTTGTACGAGCAGTACTTC	CASGGRQLYEQYF
TRBD1	TRBV9	TRBJ2-6	many	TGTGCCAGCAGCGACTATATAGGACAGGGGGCGAAAGGGGCCAACGTCCTGACTTTC	CASSDYIGQGAKGANVLTF
NA	TRBV20-1	TRBJ1-1	few	TGCAGTGCTAGAGATAGGTCGGGCAGGGAATACCTAGAAGCTTTCTTT	CSARDRSGREYLEAFF
NA	TRBV6-5	TRBJ1-1	NA	TGTGCCAGCAGTCTCGAGGCTGGGGATTACACTGAAGCTTTCTTT	CASSLEAGDYTEAFF
NA	TRBV18	TRBJ2-3	many	TGTGCCAGCTCACCGGACAGCCGAACTGATACGCAGTATTTT	CASSPDSRTDTQYF
NA	TRBV2	TRBJ2-2	many	TGTGCCAGCAGTGAAGTTAGGAGCACCGGGGAGCTGTTTTTT	CASSEVRSTGELFF
NA	TRBV9	TRBJ2-1	few	TGTGCCAGCAGCCCCCCTGGCGGCGGGATCTACAATGAGCAGTTCTTC	CASSPPGGGIYNEQFF
NA	TRBV27	TRBJ2-2	NA	TGTGCCAGCAGTTTGGGCGACGGGGAGCTGATTTTT	CASSLGDGELIF
TRBD1	TRBV7-2	TRBJ2-3	many	TGTGCCAGCAGCTTAGCGGGGACAGGGGGCACAGATACGCAGTATTTT	CASSLAGTGGTDTQYF
NA	TRBV20-1	TRBJ1-1	many	TGCAGTGCTAGAAGTCCAGGACAGAACACTGAAGCTTTCTTT	CSARSPGQNTEAFF
TRBD1	TRBV7-8	TRBJ1-1	NA	TGTGCCAGCAGCCCCGGGGCAGGGGGCGGCACTGAAGCTTTCTTT	CASSPGAGGGTEAFF
NA	TRBV4-1	TRBJ2-4	NA	TGCGCCAGCAGCCAAGATCGGATAGGGGGGCTAGCCAAAAACATTCAGTACTTC	CASSQDRIGGLAKNIQYF
NA	TRBV5-8	TRBJ2-4	NA	TGTGCCAGCAGCCTCCAGTACTTC	CASSLQYF
TRBD1	TRBV18	TRBJ1-1	many	TGTGCCAGCTCACCGGGACAGGACACTGAAGCTTTCTTT	CASSPGQDTEAFF
NA	TRBV20-1	TRBJ2-5	few	TGCAGTGCTAGAGTGGGCAGGGGCGGGGCACAAGAGACCCAGTACTTC	CSARVGRGGAQETQYF
NA	TRBV18	TRBJ2-3	NA	TGTGCCAGCTCACCACCGCAGACTAGTGCGACCTCTGATACGCAGTATTTT	CASSPPQTSATSDTQYF
NA	TRBV12-3/TRBV12-4	TRBJ1-2	NA	TGTGCCAGCAGTCGGGACATGTACTATGGCTACACCTTC	CASSRDMYYGYTF
NA	TRBV6-5	TRBJ2-5	NA	TGTGCCAGCAGTTTCGGACTGTGGGGAGAGAAGACCCAGTACTTC	CASSFGLWGEKTQYF
TRBD1	TRBV4-1	TRBJ1-1	many	TGCGCCAGCAGCCAGTCCGGACAGGGGGCCGTGAACACTGAAGCTTTCTTT	CASSQSGQGAVNTEAFF
NA	TRBV6-2/TRBV6-3	TRBJ2-7	NA	TGTGCCAGCAGTTACCCTAACCGACAAGCACCGAACTTC	CASSYPNRQAPNF
NA	TRBV23-1	TRBJ2-2	few	TGCGCCAGCTGCCGGGAAGCCGGGGAGCTGTTTTTT	CASCREAGELFF
NA	TRBV7-2	TRBJ2-4	NA	TGTGCCAGCAGCTCCCGGACAATAGCCAAAAACATTCAGTACTTC	CASSSRTIAKNIQYF
NA	TRBV6-6	TRBJ1-1	few	TGTGCCAGCAGTTGGGGGGCCGGGACTGAAGCTTTCTTT	CASSWGAGTEAFF
TRBD2	TRBV7-2	TRBJ2-1	few	TGTGCCAGCAGCTTTAGCGGGGGGGGGAATGAGCAGTTCTTC	CASSFSGGGNEQFF
TRBD2	TRBV4-3	TRBJ2-1	few	TGCGCCAGCAGCCCGACTAGCGGGAGTAGCCATGAGCAGTTCTTC	CASSPTSGSSHEQFF
NA	TRBV28	TRBJ1-5	NA	TGTGCCAGCACTCCCCAAGGCCAGGGAGGAGTAAGGAATCAGCCCCAGCATTTT	CASTPQGQGGVRNQPQHF
NA	TRBV20-1	TRBJ1-2	few	TGCAGTGCTCCCAAAGGTGACTATGGCTACACCTTC	CSAPKGDYGYTF